The 28 T cell receptor beta chains in this list originate from one sample, sequenced in a study of cytomegalovirus exposure and HLA in healthy donors. PCR used 60 Vbeta primers and 13 Jbeta primers. Here immunoSEQ multiplex PCR was the method, and the copy in TCRdb shows in-frame clones only, minus some. This sample's table reports about 190,000 clones. Sequenced input: PBMCs. All receptors come from a woman aged 25 to 39 in good health and CMV-seropositive.

The V gene is TRBV6-6, the J gene TRBJ1-5; D unresolved. V gave up 7 bases and J gave up 5 bases, with 12 bases separating them. Germline V gene lookup returns CDR1 MNHNY and CDR2 SVGAGI (reference sequence). CDR3 length equals 13 residues. The DNA of the CDR3 is TGTGCCAGCACCCCCTCCGGGTATCAGCCCCAGCATTTT. Protein product: CASTPSGYQPQHF.

The chain employs TRBV18 and TRBJ1-4; 9 nucleotides line up with TRBD1. CDR1 and CDR2 from the germline V gene are KGHSH and LQKENI. The CDR3 has 21 residues. The J segment lost 3 bases and the V segment lost 2 bases, leaving 19 bases of the junction unmatched. The CDR3 DNA is TGTGCCAGCTCACCATTCATCCGCGTAGGGACAGGGTATTCGTCTAATGAAAAACTGTTTTTT. It translates to CASSPFIRVGTGYSSNEKLFF.

V is TRBV6-5 and J is TRBJ1-3; tentatively, D is TRBD1 (6 bases). V lost 5 bases and J 0 bases, leaving 11 bases between the germline ends. Germline CDR1 MNHEY, CDR2 SVGAGI. The CDR3 runs 15 residues. The CDR3 coding sequence is TGTGCCAGCAGTACCGACAGGTCCTCTGGAAACACCATATATTTT. Translating it yields CASSTDRSSGNTIYF.

This chain joins TRBV4-2 and TRBJ2-3; 8 bases are shared with TRBD1. With 1 base clipped from V and 0 bases from J, the junction kept 3 bases outside the gene matches. The CDR3 totals 16 residues. CDR1 is LGHNA and CDR2 is YNFKEQ in the germline V gene. CDR3 region: CASSQGQGPSTDTQYF. The CDR3, as DNA: TGTGCCAGCAGCCAAGGACAGGGGCCAAGCACAGATACGCAGTATTTT.

The chain employs TRBV7-9 and TRBJ2-5; D possibly corresponds to TRBD1 (5 bases). Germline V gene data show CDR1 as SEHNR and CDR2 as FQNEAQ (reference sequence). V lost 1 base and J lost 5, with 17 bases in between. The CDR3 contains 16 residues. CDR3 in amino acids: CASSLGPQDLGETQYF. The CDR3 bases are TGTGCCAGCAGCTTAGGCCCACAGGACCTAGGGGAGACCCAGTACTTC.

This chain joins TRBV30 and TRBJ1-5; 7 nucleotides agree with TRBD1. Germline CDR1 GTSNPN, CDR2 SVGIG (reference sequence). Trimming removed 5 bases from V and 9 bases from J; junction bases left unmatched: 7. The CDR3 contains 12 residues. As DNA, the CDR3 is TGTGCCTGGGGACAGGATGATCGGCCCCAGCATTTT. Translation gives CAWGQDDRPQHF.

The chain is built from TRBV23-1 and TRBJ2-5, with D unresolved. The closer fit of TRBJ2-7 to the DNA end suggests the J call may be wrong. TRBV23-1 is an open reading frame, and its role is uncertain. The CDR3 spans 12 residues. Here the CDR3 reads CASTTPWYEQYF. For the CDR3, the DNA is TGCGCCAGCACCACGCCATGGTACGAGCAGTACTTC.

CDR3 sequence (DNA): TGTGCCAGTAGTATAAATCCGGGAAACTATGGCTACACCTTC. Its translation: CASSINPGNYGYTF. The V call is TRBV19, the J call TRBJ1-2; D remains ambiguous. CDR3 length equals 14 residues. Germline V gene lookup returns CDR1 LNHDA and CDR2 SQIVND (reference sequence). V lost 2 bases to trimming and J lost 2 bases, with 9 bases between them.

The CDR3 bases are TGTGCCAGCAGCTCCCGACAGGGTAATGGCTACACCTTC. Translating gives CASSSRQGNGYTF. This chain uses TRBV7-6 with TRBJ1-2; 7 nucleotides match TRBD1. With V trimmed by 4 bases and J by 6 bases, 5 bases remained unmatched. The CDR3 is 13 residues long. CDR1 is SGHVS, CDR2 FNYEAQ, per germline.

V gene TRBV2 combines with J gene TRBJ2-7; 14 bases fit TRBD2. The CDR3 covers 16 residues. From germline, CDR1 is SNHLY and CDR2 FYNNEI. The junction had 7 bases not matched to a gene; V was cut back by 6 bases and J by 3 bases. CDR3 nucleotide sequence: TGTGCCAGCAGCGGGACTAGCGGGAGCCTCCGCTACGAGCAGTACTTC. Residues: CASSGTSGSLRYEQYF.

The rearrangement links TRBV7-8 to TRBJ2-5; 14 bases map to TRBD2. The CDR3 length is 15 residues. Per germline, CDR1 SGHVS and CDR2 FQNEAQ. Trimming removed 10 bases from V and 3 bases from J; junction bases left unmatched: 7. CDR3 amino acids: CAIRLAGGLEETQYF. The CDR3 bases are TGTGCCATTAGACTAGCGGGAGGGTTGGAAGAGACCCAGTACTTC.

V is TRBV29-1 and J is TRBJ1-2, with D possibly matching TRBD1 (5 bases). Germline CDR1 SQVTM, CDR2 ANQGSEA. The CDR3 contains 12 residues. V was shortened by 0 bases and J by 7 bases, with 9 bases between the two germline ends. The CDR3 sequence is CSVEEGGPGYTF. The CDR3 DNA reads TGCAGCGTTGAAGAGGGGGGTCCTGGCTACACCTTC. The full variable domain, with the rest looked up from reference TRBV29-1 and TRBJ1-2, is SAVISQKPSRDICQRGTSLTIQCQVDSQVTMMFWYRQQPGQSLTLIATANQGSEATYESGFVIDKFPISRPNLTFSTLTVSNMSPEDSSIYLCSVEEGGPGYTFGSGTRLTVV.

The chain joins TRBV7-2 to TRBJ2-7; 11 bases are shared with TRBD2. V lost 5 bases, J lost 1 base, and 4 bases stayed unmatched. From germline, CDR1 is SGHTA and CDR2 FQGNSA. The CDR3 is 15 residues long. CDR3 in DNA: TGTGCCAGCAGCCCCCGACTAGCGGGGTCCTACGAGCAGTACTTC. Residues: CASSPRLAGSYEQYF.

This chain uses TRBV14 with TRBJ2-3; unclear D gene. The CDR3 contains 15 residues. Trimming removed 4 bases at V and 0 bases at J, with 11 bases between. Germline CDR1 SGHDN, CDR2 FVKESK. This CDR3 is CASSPQITSTDTQYF. The CDR3 DNA sequence: TGTGCCAGCAGCCCGCAGATTACGAGCACAGATACGCAGTATTTT. Supplemented by reference TRBV14 and TRBJ2-3, the full variable domain reads EAGVTQFPSHSVIEKGQTVTLRCDPISGHDNLYWYRRVMGKEIKFLLHFVKESKQDESGMPNNRFLAERTGGTYSTLKVQPAELEDSGVYFCASSPQITSTDTQYFGPGTRLTVL.

This chain joins TRBV30 and TRBJ2-2, with D unresolved. Germline-derived CDR1 and CDR2 are GTSNPN and SVGIG (reference sequence). The CDR3 sequence is 12 residues long. Trimming pared 4 bases from V and 6 bases from J, leaving 9 bases between. The CDR3 DNA sequence: TGTGCCTGGACCCCCCCGTCCGGGGAGCTGTTTTTT. This translates into CAWTPPSGELFF.

This rearrangement joins TRBV2 to TRBJ1-6; D not resolved. CDR1 and CDR2 from the germline V gene are SNHLY and FYNNEI. V was pared by 3 bases and J by 7 bases, with 4 bases between. The CDR3 is made up of 12 amino acids. CDR3 residues: CASSDTNSPLHF. The CDR3 region has the DNA TGTGCCAGCAGTGACACAAATTCACCCCTCCACTTT.

The chain has TRBV5-1 and TRBJ2-5; TRBD1 might be the D (6 bases). Deletions cut 0 bases from V and 2 bases from J, with 11 bases between. The CDR3 loop spans 15 amino acids. Germline CDR1 is SGHRS and CDR2 is YFSETQ. The CDR3 loop reads CASSLAGQPQETQYF. The CDR3 DNA follows: TGCGCCAGCAGCTTGGCCGGACAGCCGCAAGAGACCCAGTACTTC.

The CDR3 DNA sequence: TGTGCCAGCAGGCAACGACGGGATACTGAAGCTTTCTTT. Protein sequence: CASRQRRDTEAFF. This chain connects TRBV7-9 to TRBJ1-1; D not resolved. The germline V gene has CDR1 SEHNR and CDR2 FQNEAQ (reference sequence). The length of the CDR3 is 13 residues. V was cut by 6 bases and J by 5 bases, with 13 bases left in between. The whole variable domain, remainder taken from reference TRBV7-9 and TRBJ1-1, is DTGVSQNPRHKITKRGQNVTFRCDPISEHNRLYWYRQTLGQGPEFLTYFQNEAQLEKSRLLSDRFSAERPKGSFSTLEIQRTEQGDSAMYLCASRQRRDTEAFFGQGTRLTVV.

The rearrangement joins TRBV9 to TRBJ2-3; 13 nucleotides agree with TRBD2. In germline, CDR1 is SGDLS, CDR2 YYNGEE. This CDR3 has 16 amino acids. V lost 3 bases and J lost 1; bases outside the gene matches: 2. CDR3 coding DNA: TGTGCCAGCAGCGCCGGACTAGCGGGAGGCACAGATACGCAGTATTTT. Its protein product is CASSAGLAGGTDTQYF.

V and J are TRBV18 and TRBJ2-2, with 11 bases that match TRBD2. The CDR3 sequence is 15 residues long. Trimming removed 5 bases from V and 5 bases from J; junction bases left unmatched: 4. CDR1 KGHSH and CDR2 LQKENI come from the germline V gene. CDR3: CASSSRLAGTGELFF. Written as DNA, the CDR3 is TGTGCCAGCTCATCCAGACTAGCGGGAACCGGGGAGCTGTTTTTT.

A remark on this clone: Other DNA variants within this sample encode the same CDR3. V usage is TRBV5-1 and J usage is TRBJ2-3, with D possibly matching TRBD2 (5 bases). The CDR3 consists of 15 residues. Germline V lookup: CDR1 SGHRS, CDR2 YFSETQ. Between the trimmed V and J ends, which lost 5 bases and 0 bases, there was a span of 13 bases. The CDR3 bases are TGCGCCAGCAGTCCCACGGGATCTAGCACAGATACGCAGTATTTT. Amino acids: CASSPTGSSTDTQYF.

The V call is TRBV5-1, the J call TRBJ1-3; weak D call: TRBD1 (5 bases). Germline V gene data show CDR1 as SGHRS and CDR2 as YFSETQ. The CDR3 is made up of 16 amino acids. V shed 0 bases and J shed 2 bases, with 12 bases lying between them. CDR3 bases: TGCGCCAGCAGCTTGGATTTCAGGGCCCCTGGAAACACCATATATTTT. It specifies CASSLDFRAPGNTIYF. The full variable domain, its missing parts supplied by reference TRBV5-1 and TRBJ1-3, is KAGVTQTPRYLIKTRGQQVTLSCSPISGHRSVSWYQQTPGQGLQFLFEYFSETQRNKGNFPGRFSGRQFSNSRSEMNVSTLELGDSALYLCASSLDFRAPGNTIYFGEGSWLTVV.

The chain links TRBV7-2 to TRBJ2-3, with 7 bases aligning to TRBD1. Germline CDR1 is SGHTA and CDR2 is FQGNSA. This CDR3 region has 15 residues. J lost 3 bases, V lost 0 bases, and 3 bases had no gene match. The CDR3 region is CASSLATGVTDTQYF. The CDR3 DNA follows: TGTGCCAGCAGCTTAGCAACAGGGGTGACAGATACGCAGTATTTT. Using reference TRBV7-2 and TRBJ2-3 for the parts outside the CDR3, the full variable domain is GAGVSQSPSNKVTEKGKDVELRCDPISGHTALYWYRQSLGQGLEFLIYFQGNSAPDKSGLPSDRFSAERTGGSVSTLTIQRTQQEDSAVYLCASSLATGVTDTQYFGPGTRLTVL.

V and J are TRBV2 and TRBJ1-2; D unclear. The V and J ends lost 6 bases and 4 bases respectively, with 12 bases between them. CDR3 length: 13 amino acids. Germline-derived CDR1 and CDR2 are SNHLY and FYNNEI. CDR3 region: CASRPDGSYGYTF. The DNA for the CDR3 is TGTGCCAGCAGACCGGACGGGAGCTATGGCTACACCTTC.

This chain joins TRBV6-6 and TRBJ2-5, with a weak D call TRBD1 (5 bases). This CDR3 region has 15 residues. V was trimmed by 5 bases and J by 4 bases, leaving 17 bases between them. Germline loops: CDR1 MNHNY, CDR2 SVGAGI (reference sequence). The CDR3 sequence is CASSRGQDNIETQYF. For the CDR3, the DNA is TGTGCCAGCAGTCGCGGCCAGGACAATATAGAGACCCAGTACTTC.

The V and J genes are TRBV19 and TRBJ1-4, with D tentatively TRBD1 (6 bases). The V and J ends lost 4 bases and 5 bases respectively, with 14 bases between them. The V gene's germline CDR1 is LNHDA and CDR2 SQIVND (reference sequence). CDR3 length: 15 residues. Written as DNA, the CDR3 is TGTGCCAGTAGTACCCTACAGGGAACGAATGAAAAACTGTTTTTT. It yields the protein CASSTLQGTNEKLFF.

V gene TRBV6-5 combines with J gene TRBJ1-1; 7 bases map to TRBD1. Losses at the gene ends were 4 bases for V and 1 base for J; bases not matched to a gene: 6. The CDR3 sequence is 15 residues long. Germline CDR1 MNHEY, CDR2 SVGAGI. The DNA for the CDR3 is TGTGCCAGCAGTTGGGCAGGGGGGCCGAACACTGAAGCTTTCTTT. Its translation is CASSWAGGPNTEAFF.

J is TRBJ2-7 and V is TRBV7-9; D is perhaps TRBD1 (5 bases). Trimming pared 4 bases from V and 6 bases from J, leaving 10 bases between. This CDR3 is 12 amino acids long. Germline V gene data show CDR1 as SEHNR and CDR2 as FQNEAQ (reference sequence). CDR3 DNA sequence: TGTGCCAGCAGCTCAGATAGGGGCGAGCAGTACTTC. Its protein is CASSSDRGEQYF.